The rows below give T cell receptor beta chains drawn from one sample of a study of blood T cell repertoires in COVID-19. Only in-frame clones appear in the TCRdb table, and some are missing; sequencing was by immunoSEQ multiplex PCR. Seen here are some 62,000 clones, 80% to 90% observed once, and the top ten hold approximately 1.3%. Sample: peripheral blood. The receptor set was obtained from an elderly woman with acute or convalescent COVID-19. Each CDR3 is given with its conserved first and last residue. Fields, in order: CDR3 length, J gene, V gene, D gene, clone size, CDR3 protein, CDR3 DNA. A D gene is named only where the DNA matches it firmly. Where a row states a size, it is once, few, many or the class of an expanded clone; other rows omit it.

15 TRBJ2-7 TRBV4-3 TRBD2 NA CASSPELAGGYEQYF TGCGCCAGCAGCCCCGAACTAGCGGGGGGCTACGAGCAGTACTTC
13 TRBJ1-2 TRBV19 NA NA CASSLGHNYGYTF TGTGCCAGTAGTCTCGGACATAACTATGGCTACACCTTC
12 TRBJ1-5 TRBV6-5 NA NA CASGQMDGPQHF TGTGCCAGCGGACAGATGGACGGGCCCCAGCATTTT
16 TRBJ2-5 TRBV24-1 NA NA CATSEKLGITQETQYF TGTGCCACCAGTGAAAAACTCGGGATCACCCAAGAGACCCAGTACTTC
15 TRBJ2-5 TRBV2 TRBD2 NA CASSGVLAGQETQYF TGTGCCAGCAGTGGAGTCCTAGCGGGACAAGAGACCCAGTACTTC
11 TRBJ2-1 TRBV19 TRBD2 NA CASSSGGPKFF TGTGCCAGTTCAAGCGGGGGCCCTAAGTTCTTC
11 TRBJ2-1 TRBV7-7 TRBD1 NA CASAGGNEQFF TGTGCCAGCGCAGGGGGTAATGAGCAGTTCTTC
14 TRBJ2-7 TRBV5-1 NA NA CATRRGGTEYEQYF TGCGCCACCCGAAGAGGAGGGACAGAATACGAGCAGTACTTC
13 TRBJ1-1 TRBV11-2 NA NA CASSLGGNTEAFF TGTGCCAGCAGCTTAGGAGGGAACACTGAAGCTTTCTTT
12 TRBJ2-5 TRBV27 NA NA CASSSSQETQYF TGTGCCAGCAGCTCCTCCCAAGAGACCCAGTACTTC
14 TRBJ1-2 TRBV5-1 NA NA CASSLGQRIDGYTF TGCGCCAGCAGCTTGGGACAGAGAATAGATGGCTACACCTTC
15 TRBJ2-4 TRBV6-5 NA NA CASTTRDLAKNIQYF TGTGCCAGCACGACCCGGGACTTAGCCAAAAACATTCAGTACTTC
13 TRBJ1-1 TRBV9 NA NA CASSTTVGTEAFF TGTGCCAGCAGCACTACTGTTGGCACTGAAGCTTTCTTT
17 TRBJ1-2 TRBV11-2 TRBD1 NA CASGPGTGARLIYGYTF TGTGCCAGCGGGCCCGGGACAGGGGCAAGGTTGATCTATGGCTACACCTTC
15 TRBJ2-5 TRBV9 NA NA CASSPAQHPLETQYF TGTGCCAGCAGCCCCGCCCAACATCCCCTCGAGACCCAGTACTTC
15 TRBJ2-1 TRBV2 TRBD2 NA CASSDRLAGANEQFF TGTGCCAGCAGTGACCGACTAGCGGGGGCCAATGAGCAGTTCTTC
14 TRBJ1-1 TRBV2 NA NA CASRSSRAGREAFF TGTGCCAGCAGATCATCCAGGGCTGGGAGGGAAGCTTTCTTT
14 TRBJ1-1 TRBV29-1 NA NA CSVEEAAMNTEAFF TGCAGCGTTGAAGAGGCGGCCATGAACACTGAAGCTTTCTTT
12 TRBJ1-1 TRBV12-3/TRBV12-4 NA NA CASTKTGSEAFF TGTGCCAGCACAAAAACAGGTTCTGAAGCTTTCTTT
15 TRBJ1-1 TRBV19 NA few CASSSYRVLNTEAFF TGTGCCAGTAGTAGCTACAGGGTTCTGAACACTGAAGCTTTCTTT
18 TRBJ2-5 TRBV11-2 TRBD2 NA CASSFRPGLAVHQETQYF TGTGCCAGCAGCTTTCGCCCGGGACTAGCGGTTCACCAAGAGACCCAGTACTTC
14 TRBJ2-7 TRBV18 TRBD1 NA CASSRGQGWYEQYF TGTGCCAGCTCACGTGGACAGGGTTGGTACGAGCAGTACTTC
15 TRBJ2-7 TRBV7-2 TRBD1 NA CASSGPGTGGAEQYF TGTGCCAGCAGCGGGCCCGGGACAGGGGGCGCCGAGCAGTACTTC
13 TRBJ2-1 TRBV2 NA few CASSIGLNNEQFF TGTGCCAGCAGTATAGGACTAAACAATGAGCAGTTCTTC
15 TRBJ2-3 TRBV19 TRBD1 once CASSGGQGSTDTQYF TGTGCCAGTAGTGGGGGACAGGGAAGCACAGATACGCAGTATTTT
14 TRBJ1-4 TRBV5-1 NA NA CASSSLATNEKLFF TGCGCCAGCAGCTCACTTGCAACTAATGAAAAACTGTTTTTT
12 TRBJ1-5 TRBV28 TRBD1 once CASQGASQPQHF TGTGCCAGCCAGGGGGCCAGCCAGCCCCAGCATTTT
12 TRBJ1-2 TRBV29-1 NA NA CSVGFGDYGYTF TGCAGCGTTGGATTCGGGGACTATGGCTACACCTTC
15 TRBJ2-5 TRBV21-1 NA NA CASSRAREVQETQYF TGTGCCAGCAGCCGGGCCAGGGAGGTGCAAGAGACCCAGTACTTC
14 TRBJ1-1 TRBV5-1 TRBD1 few CASSPRGQGEEAFF TGCGCCAGCAGCCCCCGGGGCCAGGGGGAAGAAGCTTTCTTT
13 TRBJ2-1 TRBV2 TRBD1 NA CATPGQAYNEQFF TGTGCCACACCTGGACAGGCCTACAATGAGCAGTTCTTC
14 TRBJ2-6 TRBV7-9 TRBD2 NA CASTGGAGANVLTF TGTGCCAGCACCGGGGGGGCTGGGGCCAACGTCCTGACTTTC
14 TRBJ1-5 TRBV7-8 TRBD1 NA CASSERTGGQPQHF TGTGCCAGCAGCGAAAGGACAGGGGGTCAGCCCCAGCATTTT